Following are 2 T cell receptor beta chains from one sample sequenced in a study of shared clonotypes between healthy human individuals. TCRdb's table, derived via immunoSEQ multiplex PCR, lists solely in-frame clones and lacks some. This table holds under 80,000 clones, 60% to 65% found once. The specimen sequenced was memory CD8+ T cells sorted from blood. The subset here: CD45RO+ cells pooled with CCR7-negative TemRA cells. These receptors came from a man under 40 in good health.

This clone has a count of ten or more. The genes are TRBV7-8 and TRBJ2-1; no reliable D call. CDR3 length: 15 residues. V lost 5 bases to trimming and J lost 0 bases, with 11 bases between them. Germline values: CDR1 SGHVS, CDR2 FQNEAQ. CDR3 protein: CASSALLSSYNEQFF. CDR3 bases: TGTGCCAGCAGCGCTTTACTGAGCTCCTACAATGAGCAGTTCTTC.

V gene TRBV2 combines with J gene TRBJ2-7; TRBD2 agrees at 8 bases. Looked up from germline, CDR1 is SNHLY and CDR2 is FYNNEI. The CDR3 runs 14 residues. Trimming removed 8 bases from V and 5 bases from J; junction bases left unmatched: 11. CDR3 residues: CASGPGLEWDEQYF. The CDR3 DNA reads TGTGCCAGCGGCCCGGGACTAGAATGGGACGAGCAGTACTTC.